This T cell receptor (beta chain) stems from a study of T-cell reconstitution after alpha-beta-depleted transplantation in children. Study results and caveats: Roughly two months post-transplant, alpha-beta T cells reportedly originated from several hundred graft clones that had expanded. Surviving recipient T cells and intrathymic progenitors accounted for some patients' high TCRbeta diversity at day 60.

The library targeted TCRbeta and was prepared with unique molecular identifiers. TCRdb processed the PCR reads anew with MiXCR; each CDR3 protein has one entry. The sample has 750,000 to 950,000 distinct CDR3 sequences, roughly 15% seen once. The V and J ends lost 1 base and 5 bases respectively, with 11 bases between them. The CDR3 is 13 amino acids. The germline V gene has CDR1 DFQATT and CDR2 SNEGSKA (reference sequence). This clonotype was detected many times. Its target is unknown. The rearrangement links TRBV20-1 to TRBJ2-5; D is unresolved. Sample: PBMCs, mostly from graft donor cells, taken 360 days after TCRalphabeta/CD19-depleted stem cell transplant. This sequence was found in a male patient aged 10-17 years who had a stem cell transplant for acute lymphoblastic leukemia, so the T cells may come from the graft donor. The CDR3 DNA sequence: TGCAGTGCTAGAGGGGGTAATGGGGAGACCCAGTACTTC. Protein product: CSARGGNGETQYF.